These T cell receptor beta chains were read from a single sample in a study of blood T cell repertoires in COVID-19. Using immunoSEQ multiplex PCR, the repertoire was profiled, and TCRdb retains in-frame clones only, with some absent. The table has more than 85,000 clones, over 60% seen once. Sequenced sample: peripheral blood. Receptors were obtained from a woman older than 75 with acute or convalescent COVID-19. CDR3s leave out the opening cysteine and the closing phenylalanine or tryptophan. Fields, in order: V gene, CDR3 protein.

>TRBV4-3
ASSPGVGGRKGSDTQY
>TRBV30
AWNNRGLYQPQH
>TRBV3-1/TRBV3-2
ASSQGAGLKTEAF
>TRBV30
AWRVSGDHNEQF
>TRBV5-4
ASSFEGLAVRNEQF
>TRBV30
AWSVEPGQPQH
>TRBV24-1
ATSDSAGAGDEQF
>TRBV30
AWRRVGNTIY
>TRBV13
ASSSQDSTYNEQF
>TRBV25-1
ASSEGGGEGWTKNIQY
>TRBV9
ASSVSGGAYGYT
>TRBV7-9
ASLVAGYNEQF